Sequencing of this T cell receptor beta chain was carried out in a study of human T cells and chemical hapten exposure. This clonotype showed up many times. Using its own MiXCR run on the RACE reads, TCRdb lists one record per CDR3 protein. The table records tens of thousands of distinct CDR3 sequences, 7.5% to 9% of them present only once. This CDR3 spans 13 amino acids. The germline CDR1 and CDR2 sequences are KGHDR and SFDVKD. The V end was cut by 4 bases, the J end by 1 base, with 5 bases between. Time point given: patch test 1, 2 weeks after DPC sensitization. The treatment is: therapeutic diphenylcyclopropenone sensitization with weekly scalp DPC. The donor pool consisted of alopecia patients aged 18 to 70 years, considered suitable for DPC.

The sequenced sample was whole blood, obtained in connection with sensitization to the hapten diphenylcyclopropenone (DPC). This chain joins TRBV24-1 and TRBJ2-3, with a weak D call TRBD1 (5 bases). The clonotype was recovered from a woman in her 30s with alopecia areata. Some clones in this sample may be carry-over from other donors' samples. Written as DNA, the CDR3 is TGTGCCACCAGTGACAGGGGCACAGATACGCAGTATTTT. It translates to CATSDRGTDTQYF.